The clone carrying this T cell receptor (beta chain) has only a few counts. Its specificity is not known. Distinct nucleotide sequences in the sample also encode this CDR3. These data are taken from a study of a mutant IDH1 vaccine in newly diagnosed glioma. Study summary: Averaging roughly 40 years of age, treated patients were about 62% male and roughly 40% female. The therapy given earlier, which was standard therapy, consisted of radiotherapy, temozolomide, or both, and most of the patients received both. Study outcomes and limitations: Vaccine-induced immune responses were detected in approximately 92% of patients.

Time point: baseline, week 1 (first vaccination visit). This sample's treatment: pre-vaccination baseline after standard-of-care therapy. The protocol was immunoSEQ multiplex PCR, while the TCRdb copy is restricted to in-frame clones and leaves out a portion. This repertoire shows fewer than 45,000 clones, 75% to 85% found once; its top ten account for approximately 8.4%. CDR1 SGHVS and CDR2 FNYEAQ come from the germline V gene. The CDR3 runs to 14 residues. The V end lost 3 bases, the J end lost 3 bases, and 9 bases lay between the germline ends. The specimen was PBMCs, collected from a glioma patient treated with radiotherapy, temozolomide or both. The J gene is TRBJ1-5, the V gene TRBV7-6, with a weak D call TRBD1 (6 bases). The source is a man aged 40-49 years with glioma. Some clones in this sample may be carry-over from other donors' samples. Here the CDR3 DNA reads TGTGCCAGCAGCTTGGGGGGGGCCAATCAGCCCCAGCATTTT. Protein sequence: CASSLGGANQPQHF.